This TCR beta chain was sequenced during a study of T cell responses to AZD1222 COVID-19 vaccine. Across the study: Second doses were pooled across both intervals (about 4 or about 12 weeks). Overall study results and limits: Mapped onto spike, vaccine-associated CD4 TCRs spanned it and were dominant at 160-218 and 743-854. Baseline testing showed seropositivity in only a handful of AZD1222 recipients. The study sampled repertoires only after the peak T cell response.

Profiling relied on immunoSEQ multiplex PCR, and the TCRdb table lists in-frame clones only, not all of them. This table has over 95,000 clones, 88% appearing once. V gave up 11 bases and J gave up 1 base, with 9 bases separating them. CDR3 length: 12 amino acids. Germline lookup yields CDR1 MNHEY and CDR2 SVGAGI. In the case of this clone: Its specificity is unknown.

The chain joins TRBV6-5 to TRBJ1-3, with D possibly TRBD1 on 5 matching bases. The clonotype comes from an adult in good health. The specimen was peripheral blood, collected on day 0 of AZD1222 vaccination. In DNA, the CDR3 is TGTGCCGCAAGGGGTTCTGGAAACACCATATATTTT. As protein: CAARGSGNTIYF.